This note documents a single T cell receptor (beta chain) sequence. It is unclear where the CDR3 begins or ends on the DNA, so no DNA is shown, and the CDR3 is as TCRdb lists it. Seattle's cohort entered during active infection and was followed longitudinally. The sample belongs to a study of blood T cell repertoires in COVID-19. The CDR3 totals 12 residues, both ends included. Here immunoSEQ multiplex PCR was the method, and the copy in TCRdb shows in-frame clones only, minus some. The table has around 140,000 clones, around 89% seen once; the top ten hold around 4.5%. V gene TRBV12-3 or TRBV12-4 combines with J gene TRBJ1-1. What was sequenced was peripheral blood. This sequence was found in a man aged 60-69 years with COVID-19, enrolled during active disease. CDR3: CASTGGSGRAFF.